This T cell receptor (beta chain) was sequenced in a study of blood T cell repertoires in COVID-19. For the study at large: The United States, Italy and Spain supplied acute and convalescent COVID-19 samples.

Individuals drawn from under 30 US areas were about 18 to 100 years old. Participants reported their clinical history, and cohort assignment relied on those reports. Recovered status in Cohort 3 required two negative PCRs, clearance, or symptom resolution. This CDR3 is 14 amino acids long. The J segment lost 5 bases and the V segment lost 5 bases, leaving 5 bases of the junction unmatched. Germline CDR1 and CDR2: LGHDT and YNNKEL (reference sequence). Only in-frame clones appear in the TCRdb table, and some are missing; sequencing was by immunoSEQ multiplex PCR. The data contain about 250,000 clones, 86% of them singletons.

The source is a man between 18 and 29 years old who had recovered from COVID-19. The chain employs TRBV3-1 (or the pseudogene TRBV3-2) and TRBJ2-1, with TRBD2 matching over 8 bases. Sequences were obtained from PBMCs or T cells enriched from blood (not recorded which). The CDR3 sequence: CASSYGTRDNEQFF. The CDR3 bases are TGTGCCAGCAGCTACGGGACTAGGGACAATGAGCAGTTCTTC.